This record looks at one T cell receptor beta chain sequence and its context. Antigen unknown. The sample originates from a study of cytomegalovirus exposure and HLA in healthy donors. Regarding the study as a whole: The authors confirmed in vitro that a few CMV-associated chains were specific for CMV antigens.

CDR1 is MDHEN and CDR2 is SYDVKM in the germline V gene. The ends were cut back, 6 bases at V and 12 bases at J, with 20 bases in the middle. The CDR3 contains 13 residues. Primers for the PCR totalled 60 Vbeta and 13 Jbeta. Sequenced by immunoSEQ multiplex PCR; TCRdb stores in-frame clones only, minus some. The repertoire has over 85,000 clones, 60% to 85% of them found once; the top ten carry 2.5% to 3%. The sequence derives from an older woman in good health and CMV-seropositive. This chain connects TRBV28 to TRBJ1-2; D is unresolved. The sample consisted of PBMCs. The CDR3 is CASSQARVRGNTF. CDR3 bases: TGTGCCAGCAGCCAGGCGAGGGTTCGGGGAAACACCTTC.